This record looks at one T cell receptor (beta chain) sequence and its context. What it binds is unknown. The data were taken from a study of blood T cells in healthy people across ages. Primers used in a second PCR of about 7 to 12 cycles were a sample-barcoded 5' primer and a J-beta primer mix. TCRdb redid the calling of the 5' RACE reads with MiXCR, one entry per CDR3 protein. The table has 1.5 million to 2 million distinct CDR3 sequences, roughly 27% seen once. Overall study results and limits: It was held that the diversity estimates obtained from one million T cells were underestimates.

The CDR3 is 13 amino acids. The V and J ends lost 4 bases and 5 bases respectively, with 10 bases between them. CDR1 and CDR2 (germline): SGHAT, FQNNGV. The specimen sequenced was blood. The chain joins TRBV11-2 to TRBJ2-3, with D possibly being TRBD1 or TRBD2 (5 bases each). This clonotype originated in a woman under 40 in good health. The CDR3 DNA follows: TGTGCCAGCAGCTCCCGGGACCTAGATACGCAGTATTTT. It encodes CASSSRDLDTQYF.